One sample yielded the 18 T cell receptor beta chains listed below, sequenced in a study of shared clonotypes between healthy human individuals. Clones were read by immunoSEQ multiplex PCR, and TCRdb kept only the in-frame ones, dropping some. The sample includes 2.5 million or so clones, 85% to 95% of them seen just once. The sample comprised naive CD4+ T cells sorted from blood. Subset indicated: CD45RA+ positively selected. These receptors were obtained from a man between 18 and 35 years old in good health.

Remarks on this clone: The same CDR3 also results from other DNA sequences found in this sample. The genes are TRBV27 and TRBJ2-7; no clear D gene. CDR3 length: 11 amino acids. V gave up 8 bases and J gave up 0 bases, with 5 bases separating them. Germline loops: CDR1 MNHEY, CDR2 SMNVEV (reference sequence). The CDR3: CASSSSYEQYF. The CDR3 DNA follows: TGTGCCAGCTCCAGCTCCTACGAGCAGTACTTC.

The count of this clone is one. The DNA for the CDR3 is TGTGCCAGCGGGGCCACCGTTACCTCTGGAAACACCATATATTTT. This sequence encodes CASGATVTSGNTIYF. The chain has TRBV18 and TRBJ1-3, with D possibly being TRBD1 (5 bases). The CDR3 length is 15 residues. Germline assignment: CDR1 KGHSH and CDR2 LQKENI. The V and J ends lost 8 bases and 0 bases respectively, with 14 bases between them.

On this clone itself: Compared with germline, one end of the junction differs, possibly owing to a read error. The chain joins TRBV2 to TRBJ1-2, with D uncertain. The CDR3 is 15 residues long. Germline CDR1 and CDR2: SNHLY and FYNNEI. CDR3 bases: TGTGCCAGCAGTGAAGGGATGGGAGGAACATATGACTACACCTTC. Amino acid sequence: CASSEGMGGTYDYTF.

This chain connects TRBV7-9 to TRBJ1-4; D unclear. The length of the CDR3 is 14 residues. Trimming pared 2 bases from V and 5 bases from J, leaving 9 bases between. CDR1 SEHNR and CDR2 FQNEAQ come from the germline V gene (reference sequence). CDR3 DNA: TGTGCCAGCAGCTTACTCGGGTCGAATGAAAAACTGTTTTTT. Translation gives CASSLLGSNEKLFF.

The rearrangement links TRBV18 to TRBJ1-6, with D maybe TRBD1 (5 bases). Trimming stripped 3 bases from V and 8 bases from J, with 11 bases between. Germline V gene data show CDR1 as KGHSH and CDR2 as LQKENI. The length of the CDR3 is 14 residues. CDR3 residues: CASSPLGGDSPLHF. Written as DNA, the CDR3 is TGTGCCAGCTCACCTCTGGGGGGGGATTCACCCCTCCACTTT.

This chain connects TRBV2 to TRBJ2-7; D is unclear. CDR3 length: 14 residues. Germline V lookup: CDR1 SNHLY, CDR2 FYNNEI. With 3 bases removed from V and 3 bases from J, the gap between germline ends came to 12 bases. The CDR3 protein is CASSDLSFYYEQYF. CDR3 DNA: TGTGCCAGCAGTGACCTGAGTTTTTACTACGAGCAGTACTTC.

DNA of the CDR3: TGCGCCAGCAGTAGAGATAAAAGTGAAGAGACCCAGTACTTC. It specifies CASSRDKSEETQYF. This sequence joins TRBV4-3 and TRBJ2-5; D gene unclear. This CDR3 contains 14 residues. Germline V gene sequence: CDR1 LGHNA, CDR2 YSLEER. V was cut by 6 bases and J by 3 bases, with 14 bases left in between.

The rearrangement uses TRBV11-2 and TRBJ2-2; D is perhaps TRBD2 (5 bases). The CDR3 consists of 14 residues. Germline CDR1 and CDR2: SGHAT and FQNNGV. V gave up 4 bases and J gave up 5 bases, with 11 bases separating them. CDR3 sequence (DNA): TGTGCCAGCAGCTCGAGGGAGAGGACCGGGGAGCTGTTTTTT. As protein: CASSSRERTGELFF. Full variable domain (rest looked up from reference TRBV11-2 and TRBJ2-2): EAGVAQSPRYKIIEKRQSVAFWCNPISGHATLYWYQQILGQGPKLLIQFQNNGVVDDSQLPKDRFSAERLKGVDSTLKIQPAKLEDSAVYLCASSSRERTGELFFGEGSRLTVL.

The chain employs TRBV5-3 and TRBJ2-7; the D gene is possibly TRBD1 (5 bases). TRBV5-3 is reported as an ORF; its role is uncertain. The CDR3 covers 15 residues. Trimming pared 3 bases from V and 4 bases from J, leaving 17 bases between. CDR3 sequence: CARSSPYQGEYEQYF. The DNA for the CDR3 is TGTGCCAGAAGCTCCCCCTACCAAGGGGAATACGAGCAGTACTTC.

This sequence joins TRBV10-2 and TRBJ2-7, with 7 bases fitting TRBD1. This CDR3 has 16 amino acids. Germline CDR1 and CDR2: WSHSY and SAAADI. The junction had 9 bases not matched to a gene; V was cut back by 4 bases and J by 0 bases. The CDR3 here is CASSGDRDSFSYEQYF. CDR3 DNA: TGCGCCAGCAGTGGGGACCGGGACAGTTTCTCCTACGAGCAGTACTTC.

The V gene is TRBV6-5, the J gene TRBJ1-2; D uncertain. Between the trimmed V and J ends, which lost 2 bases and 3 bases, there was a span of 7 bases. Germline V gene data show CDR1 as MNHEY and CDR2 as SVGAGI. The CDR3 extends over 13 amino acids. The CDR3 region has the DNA TGTGCCAGCAGTTACAGGTGGGACTATGGCTACACCTTC. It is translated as CASSYRWDYGYTF.

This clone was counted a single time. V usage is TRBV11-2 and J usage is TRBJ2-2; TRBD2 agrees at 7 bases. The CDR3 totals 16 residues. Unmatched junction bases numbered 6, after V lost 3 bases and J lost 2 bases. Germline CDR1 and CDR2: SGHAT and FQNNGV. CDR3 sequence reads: CASSFFSGGNTGELFF. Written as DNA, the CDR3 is TGTGCCAGCAGCTTTTTTTCGGGGGGTAACACCGGGGAGCTGTTTTTT.

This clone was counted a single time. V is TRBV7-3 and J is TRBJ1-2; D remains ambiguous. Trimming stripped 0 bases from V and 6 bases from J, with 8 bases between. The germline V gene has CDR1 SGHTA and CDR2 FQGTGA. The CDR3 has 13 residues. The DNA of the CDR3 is TGTGCCAGCAGCTTAACTAAGGAAAATGGCTACACCTTC. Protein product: CASSLTKENGYTF.

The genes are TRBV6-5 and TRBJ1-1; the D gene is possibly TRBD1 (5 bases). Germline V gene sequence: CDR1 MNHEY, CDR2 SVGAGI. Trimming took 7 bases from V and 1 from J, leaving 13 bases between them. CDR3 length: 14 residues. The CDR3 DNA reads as TGTGCCAGCAAGACCACGGGGGGGAACACTGAAGCTTTCTTT. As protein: CASKTTGGNTEAFF.

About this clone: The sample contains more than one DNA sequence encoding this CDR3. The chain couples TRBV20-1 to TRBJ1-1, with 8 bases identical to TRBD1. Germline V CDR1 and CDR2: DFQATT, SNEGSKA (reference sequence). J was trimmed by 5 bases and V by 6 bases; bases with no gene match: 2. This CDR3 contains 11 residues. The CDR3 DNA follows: TGCAGTGCAACAGGGGGAACTGAAGCTTTCTTT. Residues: CSATGGTEAFF.

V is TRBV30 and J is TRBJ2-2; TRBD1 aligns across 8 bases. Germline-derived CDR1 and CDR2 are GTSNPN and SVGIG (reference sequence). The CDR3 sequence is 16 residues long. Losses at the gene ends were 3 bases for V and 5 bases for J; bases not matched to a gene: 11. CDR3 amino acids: CAWRLKGQGKTGELFF. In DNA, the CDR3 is TGTGCCTGGAGACTGAAAGGACAGGGAAAGACCGGGGAGCTGTTTTTT.

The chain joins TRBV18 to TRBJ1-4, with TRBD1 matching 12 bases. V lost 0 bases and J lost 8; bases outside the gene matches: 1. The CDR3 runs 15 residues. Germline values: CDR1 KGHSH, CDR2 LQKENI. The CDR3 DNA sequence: TGTGCCAGCTCACCACCCGGGACAGGGGGCGAAAAACTGTTTTTT. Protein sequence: CASSPPGTGGEKLFF.

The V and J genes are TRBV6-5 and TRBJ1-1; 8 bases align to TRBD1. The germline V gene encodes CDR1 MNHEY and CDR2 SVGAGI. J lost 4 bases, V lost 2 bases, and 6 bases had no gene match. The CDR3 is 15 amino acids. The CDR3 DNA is TGTGCCAGCAGTTACCCGGGACAGGTGAGCACTGAAGCTTTCTTT. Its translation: CASSYPGQVSTEAFF.